This T cell receptor (beta chain) was captured by sequencing in a study of CDR3 diversity in severe acne. This clonotype occurred a few times. V shed 5 bases, J shed 2 bases, and the junction held 6 bases outside the gene matches. This CDR3 spans 15 amino acids. Germline CDR1 is SEHNR and CDR2 is FQNEAQ (reference sequence). TCRdb re-called the PCR reads through MiXCR, storing one row per CDR3 protein. The data show more than 70,000 distinct CDR3 sequences, with 45% to 55% seen just once and around 10% held by the top ten. Sample: blood. The rearrangement links TRBV7-9 to TRBJ1-2, with TRBD1 matching 9 bases. The receptor's source is a male donor in good health, serving as a control. In DNA, the CDR3 is TGTGCCAGCAGCCCCGTCGGACAGGGGAACTATGGCTACACCTTC. This translates into CASSPVGQGNYGYTF.